The 16 T cell receptor beta chains below come from one sample, sequenced in a study of identical twins. TCRdb reprocessed the 5' RACE reads with MiXCR, giving one entry per CDR3 protein. The sample records 650,000 to 750,000 distinct CDR3 sequences, 21% being singletons. The same specimen was also included in a second study, on T cells expressing NK-cell markers.

The sequencing input was PBMCs. Receptor source: a woman aged 18-29 years in good health.

The CDR3 coding sequence is TGTGCCAGCAGGCCCCCACTCGTGGGAGCAAAACTGTTTTTT. This sequence encodes CASRPPLVGAKLFF. This chain links TRBV6-1 with TRBJ1-4; D not certain. V was pared by 6 bases and J by 10 bases, with 18 bases between. The CDR3 runs 14 residues. Germline V lookup: CDR1 MNHNS, CDR2 SASEGT.

The chain combines TRBV9 with TRBJ2-3; D gene uncertain. The CDR3 covers 12 residues. The V end was cut by 2 bases, the J end by 4 bases, with 5 bases between. Germline V gives CDR1 SGDLS, CDR2 YYNGEE. The DNA for the CDR3 is TGTGCCAGCAGCGTGAATGCAGATACGCAGTATTTT. Residues: CASSVNADTQYF.

This clonotype was found many times. The J gene is TRBJ2-7, the V gene TRBV4-2; either TRBD1 or TRBD2 may supply D (5 bases each). The V and J ends lost 4 bases and 7 bases respectively, with 17 bases between them. The CDR3 loop spans 14 amino acids. Germline assignment: CDR1 LGHNA and CDR2 YNFKEQ. DNA for the CDR3: TGTGCCAGCAGCCTCCAGTACCCGGGACGGGAGCAGTACTTC. As protein: CASSLQYPGREQYF.

This clonotype was seen only a few times. This chain links TRBV12-3 or TRBV12-4 with TRBJ2-1; TRBD1 aligns across 8 bases. V dropped 3 bases and J dropped 8; count of bases not matched to a gene: 12. CDR3 length equals 16 residues. DNA for the CDR3: TGTGCCAGCAGTTTTAATAGGCTAGCAGGGGGCCATGAGCAGTTCTTC. This translates into CASSFNRLAGGHEQFF.

A word on this clonotype: One end of the junction fails to match germline, which may point to a read error. This sequence joins TRBV10-3 and TRBJ1-1, with D perhaps matching TRBD1 (6 bases). The CDR3 is made up of 16 amino acids. CDR1 and CDR2 from the germline V gene are ENHRY and SYGVKD. In nucleotides, the CDR3 is TGTGCTATCAGAAGGGTGACAGGAAGTCCGAACACTGAAGCTTTCTTT. Translating it yields CAIRRVTGSPNTEAFF.

The rearrangement joins TRBV6-4 to TRBJ2-1; 7 bases map to TRBD2. The CDR3 is 15 amino acids. V lost 2 bases, J lost 6 bases, and 7 bases stayed unmatched. The germline CDR1 and CDR2 sequences are MRHNA and SNTAGT. The CDR3 spells CASSDGAGDRNEQFF. The CDR3 DNA reads TGTGCCAGCAGTGACGGTGCGGGGGACCGCAATGAGCAGTTCTTC.

This clonotype was picked up many times. V gene TRBV9 combines with J gene TRBJ2-5; 8 bases are a match to TRBD1. CDR3 length: 16 residues. V gave up 0 bases and J gave up 5 bases; unmatched junction bases: 9. Germline V gene lookup returns CDR1 SGDLS and CDR2 YYNGEE. The CDR3 DNA follows: TGTGCCAGCAGCGTAGACCCAGGGGGCGCCGTCGAGACCCAGTACTTC. This codes for CASSVDPGGAVETQYF. The whole variable domain, remainder taken from reference TRBV9 and TRBJ2-5, is DSGVTQTPKHLITATGQRVTLRCSPRSGDLSVYWYQQSLDQGLQFLIQYYNGEERAKGNILERFSAQQFPDLHSELNLSSLELGDSALYFCASSVDPGGAVETQYFGPGTRLLVL.

Here the CDR3 reads CAISEWGDREQYF. The CDR3 DNA sequence: TGTGCCATCAGTGAGTGGGGGGATCGGGAGCAGTACTTC. The chain combines TRBV10-3 with TRBJ2-7, with D tentatively TRBD2 (6 bases). The CDR3 consists of 13 residues. With 1 base removed from V and 7 bases from J, the gap between germline ends came to 11 bases. The germline V gene has CDR1 ENHRY and CDR2 SYGVKD.

V and J are TRBV25-1 and TRBJ2-5; D unresolved. Germline V gene sequence: CDR1 MGHDK, CDR2 SYGVNS. Trimming stripped 7 bases from V and 8 bases from J, with 11 bases between. The CDR3 is 11 amino acids. The CDR3 coding sequence is TGTGCCAGCAAGTCGTGGGCAACCCAGTACTTC. Protein: CASKSWATQYF. The whole variable domain, filled in from reference TRBV25-1 and TRBJ2-5, reads EADIYQTPRYLVIGTGKKITLECSQTMGHDKMYWYQQDPGMELHLIHYSYGVNSTEKGDLSSESTVSRIRTEHFPLTLESARPSHTSQYLCASKSWATQYFGPGTRLLVL.

The rearrangement joins TRBV5-1 to TRBJ2-1; D might be TRBD2 (5 bases). With 7 bases removed from V and 0 bases from J, the gap between germline ends came to 17 bases. The germline gives CDR1 SGHRS, CDR2 YFSETQ. This CDR3 is 16 amino acids long. The CDR3 sequence is CASGGSSASSYNEQFF. CDR3 nucleotides: TGCGCCAGCGGAGGATCAAGCGCAAGCTCCTACAATGAGCAGTTCTTC.

This clonotype was found a few times. The rearrangement joins TRBV6-1 to TRBJ2-1; D gene unclear. CDR1 and CDR2 from the germline V gene are MNHNS and SASEGT. V was trimmed by 4 bases and J by 9 bases, leaving 16 bases between them. This CDR3 contains 14 residues. CDR3 sequence (DNA): TGTGCCAGCAGTGTGCGGCCGGCAGCGAGTGAGCAGTTCTTC. Translation gives CASSVRPAASEQFF.

This rearrangement joins TRBV5-1 to TRBJ2-5; perhaps TRBD2 as D (6 bases). This CDR3 spans 17 amino acids. Per germline, CDR1 SGHRS and CDR2 YFSETQ. Trimming left V 2 bases short and J 1 base short, with 18 bases between. This chain's CDR3 is CASSFLPQTGSQETQYF. Here the CDR3 DNA reads TGCGCCAGCAGCTTCCTACCTCAAACCGGGAGCCAAGAGACCCAGTACTTC.

V is TRBV4-3 and J is TRBJ2-2; D might be TRBD1 (6 bases). CDR1 and CDR2 (germline): LGHNA, YSLEER. This CDR3 has 15 amino acids. V was pared by 3 bases and J by 5 bases, with 13 bases between. The CDR3 loop reads CASSQVAGATGELFF. The DNA for the CDR3 is TGCGCCAGCAGCCAGGTCGCAGGGGCTACCGGGGAGCTGTTTTTT.

CDR3 nucleotides: TGTGCCAGCAGTTCAGTCAGCGATTGGCAGTTCTTC. It encodes CASSSVSDWQFF. The J gene is TRBJ2-1, the V gene TRBV12-3 or TRBV12-4; D is unresolved. V lost 4 bases, J lost 12 bases, and 13 bases lay in between. This CDR3 has 12 amino acids.

This rearrangement joins TRBV29-1 to TRBJ2-5; D remains ambiguous. The CDR3 length is 12 residues. Germline CDR1 and CDR2: SQVTM and ANQGSEA. Trimming took off 5 bases at V and 2 bases at J, with 9 bases between the two ends. CDR3 residues: CSVLGKQETQYF. The CDR3 DNA sequence: TGCAGCGTTTTAGGTAAACAAGAGACCCAGTACTTC.

The J gene is TRBJ2-7, the V gene TRBV7-2, with D unresolved. The V gene's germline CDR1 is SGHTA and CDR2 FQGNSA. Trimming stripped 5 bases from V and 1 base from J, with 9 bases between. The CDR3 sequence is 13 residues long. CDR3: CASSPGRSYEQYF. CDR3 bases: TGTGCCAGCAGCCCCGGACGGTCCTACGAGCAGTACTTC.